The clone carrying this TCR beta chain was recorded a few times. With 10-nucleotide random UMIs included, cDNA was synthesized by 5'RACE. TCRdb redid the calling of the 5' RACE reads with MiXCR, one entry per CDR3 protein. The sample has more than 30,000 distinct CDR3 sequences, about an eighth seen once. The time point: technical triplicate 2. V shed 2 bases and J shed 5 bases, with 16 bases lying between them. The CDR3 has 15 residues. The germline gives CDR1 SGHRS, CDR2 YFSETQ. The sample belongs to a study of neurological immune-mediated disorders. This clonotype was obtained from a female donor with HTLV-1-associated myelopathy (HAM/TSP). The rearrangement joins TRBV5-1 to TRBJ1-2; a weak D match, TRBD1 (5 bases). Specimen: CD4+ T cells from blood. CDR3 DNA sequence: TGCGCCAGCAGCTTCATTATAGGGGAGCTATATGGCTACACCTTC. It translates to CASSFIIGELYGYTF.